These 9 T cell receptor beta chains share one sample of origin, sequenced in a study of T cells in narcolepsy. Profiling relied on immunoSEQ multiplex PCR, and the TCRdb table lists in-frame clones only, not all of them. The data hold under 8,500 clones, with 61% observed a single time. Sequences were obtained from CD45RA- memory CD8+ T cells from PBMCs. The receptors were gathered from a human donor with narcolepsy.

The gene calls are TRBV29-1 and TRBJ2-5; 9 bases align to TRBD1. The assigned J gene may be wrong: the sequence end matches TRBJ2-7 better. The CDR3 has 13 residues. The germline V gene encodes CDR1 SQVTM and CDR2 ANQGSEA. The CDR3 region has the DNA TGCAGCGTTCCCCGGGACAGGGAATACGAGCAGTACTTC. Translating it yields CSVPRDREYEQYF.

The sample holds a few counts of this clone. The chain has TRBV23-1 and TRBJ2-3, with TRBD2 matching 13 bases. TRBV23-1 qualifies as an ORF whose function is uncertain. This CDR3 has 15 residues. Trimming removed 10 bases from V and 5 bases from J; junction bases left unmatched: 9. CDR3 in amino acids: CATLIRLAGGDTQYF. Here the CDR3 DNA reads TGCGCCACCCTTATAAGACTAGCGGGGGGAGATACGCAGTATTTT.

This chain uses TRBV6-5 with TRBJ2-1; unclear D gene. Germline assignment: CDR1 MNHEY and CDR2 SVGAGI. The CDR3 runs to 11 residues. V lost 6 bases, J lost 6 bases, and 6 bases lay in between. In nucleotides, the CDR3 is TGTGCCAGCAGGGTAGGCAATGAGCAGTTCTTC. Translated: CASRVGNEQFF.

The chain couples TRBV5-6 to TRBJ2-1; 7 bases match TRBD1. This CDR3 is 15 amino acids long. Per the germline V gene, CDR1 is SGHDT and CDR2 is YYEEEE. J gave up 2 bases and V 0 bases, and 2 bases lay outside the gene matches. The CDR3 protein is CASSLVTGTYNEQFF. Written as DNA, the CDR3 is TGTGCCAGCAGCTTGGTGACAGGGACCTACAATGAGCAGTTCTTC.

In DNA form, the CDR3 reads TGTGCCAGCAGCCCTCTGGAGTATGAAAAACTGTTTTTT. Amino acid sequence: CASSPLEYEKLFF. The chain combines TRBV28 with TRBJ1-4; D uncertain. This CDR3 comprises 13 residues. Germline CDR1 reads MDHEN; CDR2 reads SYDVKM. The V end was cut by 6 bases, the J end by 6 bases, with 11 bases between. Full variable domain (rest looked up from reference TRBV28 and TRBJ1-4): DVKVTQSSRYLVKRTGEKVFLECVQDMDHENMFWYRQDPGLGLRLIYFSYDVKMKEKGDIPEGYSVSREKKERFSLILESASTNQTSMYLCASSPLEYEKLFFGSGTQLSVL.

CDR3 protein: CASTVRTANYEQYF. The DNA of the CDR3 is TGTGCCAGCACCGTCCGGACCGCCAATTACGAGCAGTACTTC. V gene TRBV6-4 combines with J gene TRBJ2-7; D is unresolved. CDR1 and CDR2 (germline): MRHNA, SNTAGT. V dropped 7 bases and J dropped 4 bases, with 17 bases sitting between them. The CDR3 runs to 14 residues.

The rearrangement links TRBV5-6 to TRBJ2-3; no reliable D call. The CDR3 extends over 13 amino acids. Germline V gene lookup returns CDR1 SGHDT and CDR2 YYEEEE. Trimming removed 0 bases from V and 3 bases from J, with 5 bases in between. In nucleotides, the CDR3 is TGTGCCAGCAGCTTGGCCAGTACAGATACGCAGTATTTT. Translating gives CASSLASTDTQYF.

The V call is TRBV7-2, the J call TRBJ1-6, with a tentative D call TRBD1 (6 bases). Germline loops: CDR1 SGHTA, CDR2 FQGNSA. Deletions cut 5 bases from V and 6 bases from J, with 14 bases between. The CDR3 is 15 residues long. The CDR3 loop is CASSTWTASNSPLHF. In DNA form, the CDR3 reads TGTGCCAGCAGCACCTGGACAGCGTCTAATTCACCCCTCCACTTT.

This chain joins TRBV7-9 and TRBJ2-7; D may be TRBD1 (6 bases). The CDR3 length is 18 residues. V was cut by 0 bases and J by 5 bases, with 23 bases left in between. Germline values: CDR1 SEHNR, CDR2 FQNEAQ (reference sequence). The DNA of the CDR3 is TGTGCCAGCAGCTTAGCGAGTTGGTTTGGCAGGACAGATAACGAGCAGTACTTC. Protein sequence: CASSLASWFGRTDNEQYF.